The 27 T cell receptor beta chains presented below share a single source sample, sequenced in a study of blood T cell repertoires in COVID-19. Produced via immunoSEQ multiplex PCR; TCRdb's table is partial and in-frame only. Counted here are about 150,000 clones, less than 80% occurring once; the ten biggest clones make up around 17%. Input material: PBMCs or T cells enriched from blood (not recorded which). All receptors derive from a woman in her 70s in a cohort exposed to, infected with or recovered from COVID-19 (not recorded which).

The CDR3 DNA sequence: TGTGCCAGCAGCTCATCGGGACAGACTACGAGAGATACGCAGTATTTT. Amino acid sequence: CASSSSGQTTRDTQYF. The chain employs TRBV11-2 and TRBJ2-3; 7 bases align to TRBD1. CDR3 size: 16 residues. Germline lookup yields CDR1 SGHAT and CDR2 FQNNGV. Trimming removed 4 bases from V and 5 bases from J; junction bases left unmatched: 12.

V usage is TRBV11-3 and J usage is TRBJ2-1; TRBD1 aligns across 9 bases. The germline gives CDR1 SGHNT, CDR2 YENEEA. Unmatched junction bases numbered 12, after V lost 5 bases and J lost 10 bases. CDR3 length equals 15 residues. The CDR3, as DNA: TGTGCCAGCAGCCCCCGACAGGGGGGGTTCGGGGAGCAGTTCTTC. This codes for CASSPRQGGFGEQFF.

The rearrangement links TRBV5-1 to TRBJ1-3, with D tentatively TRBD1 (5 bases). The CDR3 extends over 16 amino acids. Germline values: CDR1 SGHRS, CDR2 YFSETQ. Trimming took off 0 bases at V and 3 bases at J, with 13 bases between the two ends. CDR3: CASSLGGASLGNTIYF. DNA of the CDR3: TGCGCCAGCAGCTTGGGTGGGGCCAGCCTTGGAAACACCATATATTTT.

CDR3 protein: CASSLFGTSGAYNEQFF. CDR3 bases: TGTGCCAGCAGTTTATTTGGTACTAGCGGGGCCTACAATGAGCAGTTCTTC. The genes are TRBV27 and TRBJ2-1; 10 positions agree with TRBD2. This CDR3 has 17 residues. Germline V gene sequence: CDR1 MNHEY, CDR2 SMNVEV (reference sequence). The V gene end was trimmed by 1 base and the J gene end by 2 bases; junction bases not matched to a gene: 5.

Here the CDR3 reads CASSRGTASGNTIYF. CDR3 DNA: TGTGCCAGCAGCAGAGGGACAGCCTCTGGAAACACCATATATTTT. The chain carries TRBV25-1 and TRBJ1-3, with 7 bases that match TRBD1. CDR1 and CDR2 (germline): MGHDK, SYGVNS. J was trimmed by 0 bases and V by 6 bases; bases with no gene match: 5. CDR3 length: 15 amino acids.

This chain uses TRBV28 with TRBJ2-7; 13 nucleotides align to TRBD2. The CDR3 is 17 residues long. Germline CDR1 reads MDHEN; CDR2 reads SYDVKM. Trimming cost V 7 bases and J 5 bases; bases outside gene matches: 14. Written as DNA, the CDR3 is TGTGCCAGCACAGGGACAGGACTAGCGGGAGTATACCACGAGCAGTACTTC. Residues: CASTGTGLAGVYHEQYF.

The chain uses TRBV5-1 and TRBJ2-7; 9 bases map to TRBD1. The CDR3 runs to 16 residues. V was pared by 1 base and J by 6 bases, with 11 bases of the junction left unmatched. CDR1 and CDR2 from the germline V gene are SGHRS and YFSETQ. The CDR3 coding sequence is TGCGCCAGCAGCTTGAGTCCCGGGACAGGGTCGATCGAGCAGTACTTC. Its protein is CASSLSPGTGSIEQYF. The whole variable domain, filled in from reference TRBV5-1 and TRBJ2-7, reads KAGVTQTPRYLIKTRGQQVTLSCSPISGHRSVSWYQQTPGQGLQFLFEYFSETQRNKGNFPGRFSGRQFSNSRSEMNVSTLELGDSALYLCASSLSPGTGSIEQYFGPGTRLTVT.

The V gene is TRBV7-6, the J gene TRBJ1-2, with D hard to call. The length of the CDR3 is 14 residues. The germline gives CDR1 SGHVS, CDR2 FNYEAQ. V lost 5 bases and J 4 bases, leaving 14 bases between the germline ends. CDR3 protein: CASSPQEGSYGYTF. CDR3 DNA: TGTGCCAGCAGCCCCCAAGAGGGATCCTATGGCTACACCTTC. The full variable domain, with the rest looked up from reference TRBV7-6 and TRBJ1-2, is GAGVSQSPRYKVTKRGQDVALRCDPISGHVSLYWYRQALGQGPEFLTYFNYEAQQDKSGLPNDRFSAERPEGSISTLTIQRTEQRDSAMYRCASSPQEGSYGYTFGSGTRLTVV.

The chain uses TRBV19 and TRBJ1-5; a weak D match, TRBD1 (6 bases). This CDR3 has 14 residues. From germline, CDR1 is LNHDA and CDR2 SQIVND (reference sequence). V lost 9 bases and J 0 bases, leaving 12 bases between the germline ends. The CDR3 spells CASRGPFSNQPQHF. For the CDR3, the DNA is TGTGCCAGCAGGGGACCTTTTAGCAATCAGCCCCAGCATTTT.

This rearrangement joins TRBV7-9 to TRBJ2-1; a weak D match, TRBD1 (5 bases). From germline, CDR1 is SEHNR and CDR2 FQNEAQ (reference sequence). V was shortened by 4 bases and J by 5 bases, with 6 bases between the two germline ends. The CDR3 loop spans 12 amino acids. The CDR3 nucleotides read TGTGCCAGCAGCTACAGGAACAATGAGCAGTTCTTC. Translated: CASSYRNNEQFF.

The V call is TRBV28, the J call TRBJ2-1; D is unresolved. The CDR3 is 17 residues long. V shed 7 bases and J shed 4 bases, with 23 bases lying between them. The V gene's germline CDR1 is MDHEN and CDR2 SYDVKM. The CDR3 protein is CASNYRSTLYLYNEQFF. For the CDR3, the DNA is TGTGCCAGCAACTATCGCTCGACCCTTTACTTGTACAATGAGCAGTTCTTC.

A few counts support this clone. V is TRBV7-2 and J is TRBJ2-1, with no clear D. The V end was cut by 1 base, the J end by 4 bases, with 20 bases between. The CDR3 is 18 amino acids. Germline loops: CDR1 SGHTA, CDR2 FQGNSA. In DNA, the CDR3 is TGTGCCAGCAGCTTAGATATTCGAGAGGTATCGTGGTACAATGAGCAGTTCTTC. Translating it yields CASSLDIREVSWYNEQFF.

The rearrangement joins TRBV6-5 to TRBJ1-5, with D possibly matching TRBD1 (6 bases). The CDR3 consists of 13 residues. CDR1 MNHEY and CDR2 SVGAGI come from the germline V gene. V lost 10 bases, J lost 6 bases, and 16 bases lay in between. The CDR3 bases are TGTGCCACCACTCAGGGGTTCGGTCAGCCCCAGCATTTT. Its translation: CATTQGFGQPQHF.

The chain uses TRBV9 and TRBJ2-2; possible D gene TRBD2, 5 bases. CDR1 SGDLS and CDR2 YYNGEE come from the germline V gene. V was pared by 0 bases and J by 3 bases, with 12 bases between. The CDR3 consists of 16 residues. CDR3 amino acids: CASSVGLTGDTGELFF. CDR3 bases: TGTGCCAGCAGCGTAGGGTTGACCGGGGACACCGGGGAGCTGTTTTTT.

The chain combines TRBV30 with TRBJ2-3, with TRBD2 matching over 8 bases. This CDR3 comprises 15 residues. Germline V gene lookup returns CDR1 GTSNPN and CDR2 SVGIG (reference sequence). V lost 4 bases, J lost 8 bases, and 14 bases stayed unmatched. The chain's CDR3 is CAWNTRGGPHGTQYF. The CDR3 DNA is TGTGCCTGGAATACACGGGGGGGGCCACATGGTACGCAGTATTTT.

The chain uses TRBV28 and TRBJ2-2; 8 positions agree with TRBD2. The CDR3 has 15 residues. J lost 4 bases, V lost 6 bases, and 7 bases had no gene match. Germline CDR1 reads MDHEN; CDR2 reads SYDVKM. The CDR3 sequence: CASSETSAGTGELFF. The CDR3 DNA reads as TGTGCCAGCAGCGAGACTAGCGCGGGCACCGGGGAGCTGTTTTTT.

V gene TRBV5-6 combines with J gene TRBJ1-5, with a possible D match to TRBD1 (6 bases). Germline assignment: CDR1 SGHDT and CDR2 YYEEEE. CDR3 length: 16 amino acids. Trimming took 4 bases from V and 2 from J, leaving 16 bases between them. In DNA, the CDR3 is TGTGCCAGCAGCACGGGTCCCGGGGGGCGCAATCAGCCCCAGCATTTT. Amino acid sequence: CASSTGPGGRNQPQHF.

This chain joins TRBV10-3 and TRBJ2-7; 10 nucleotides agree with TRBD2. With 6 bases clipped from V and 7 bases from J, the junction kept 12 bases outside the gene matches. This CDR3 region has 15 residues. Germline lookup yields CDR1 ENHRY and CDR2 SYGVKD. The DNA of the CDR3 is TGTGCCATCAGGGGGGTAGCGGGAGGAGAAGGGGAGCAGTACTTC. Its protein is CAIRGVAGGEGEQYF.

J is TRBJ2-7 and V is TRBV6-5, with 7 bases matching TRBD1. The J segment lost 3 bases and the V segment lost 4 bases, leaving 9 bases of the junction unmatched. CDR1 MNHEY and CDR2 SVGAGI come from the germline V gene. The CDR3 totals 15 residues. CDR3: CASSSTGVRSYEQYF. In DNA, the CDR3 is TGTGCCAGCAGTTCCACAGGGGTGAGGAGCTACGAGCAGTACTTC.

This clone came up a few times. The chain recombines TRBV9 with TRBJ2-7; 9 nucleotides align to TRBD1. The CDR3 loop spans 17 amino acids. The trim removed 4 bases at V and 1 base at J, leaving 12 bases unmatched. Germline V gives CDR1 SGDLS, CDR2 YYNGEE. The CDR3 loop reads CASSLHGQGSLSYEQYF. Written as DNA, the CDR3 is TGTGCCAGCAGCCTACATGGACAGGGGTCCCTATCCTACGAGCAGTACTTC.

V is TRBV7-6 and J is TRBJ2-1; 7 positions match TRBD2. There are 15 residues in the CDR3. Germline CDR1 is SGHVS and CDR2 is FNYEAQ. Trimming removed 5 bases from V and 6 bases from J; junction bases left unmatched: 10. The CDR3 DNA follows: TGTGCCAGCAGCCCTAGCGGCCCCTATTCCAATGAGCAGTTCTTC. This sequence encodes CASSPSGPYSNEQFF.

The V gene is TRBV3-1 (or the pseudogene TRBV3-2), the J gene TRBJ2-1; 10 bases agree with TRBD2. The germline CDR1 and CDR2 sequences are LGHDT and YNNKEL (reference sequence). The CDR3 runs 21 residues. The ends lost 4 bases at V and 0 bases at J; junction bases unmatched: 18. CDR3 region: CASSPQLTSGRAKSSYNEQFF. The CDR3 DNA reads as TGTGCCAGCAGCCCGCAATTGACCAGCGGGAGGGCGAAGTCCTCCTACAATGAGCAGTTCTTC.

The chain recombines TRBV19 with TRBJ2-1, with TRBD2 matching 7 bases. V lost 3 bases to trimming and J lost 0 bases; unmatched junction nucleotides: 5. CDR1 is LNHDA and CDR2 is SQIVND in the germline V gene (reference sequence). The CDR3 consists of 16 residues. CDR3 nucleotides: TGTGCCAGTAGTATCGGTAGCGGGTTCTCCTACAATGAGCAGTTCTTC. This codes for CASSIGSGFSYNEQFF.

This rearrangement joins TRBV6-6 to TRBJ2-7; weak D call: TRBD1 (5 bases). In germline, CDR1 is MNHNY, CDR2 SVGAGI (reference sequence). The CDR3 totals 11 residues. The germline V and J ends were trimmed by 5 bases and 5 bases, with 7 bases remaining between them. This CDR3 reads CASSPRDEQYF. CDR3 in DNA: TGTGCCAGCAGTCCCAGGGACGAGCAGTACTTC.

The rearrangement links TRBV7-9 to TRBJ1-2; no reliable D call. Trimming stripped 3 bases from V and 5 bases from J, with 7 bases between. The CDR3 length is 12 residues. Germline V gene sequence: CDR1 SEHNR, CDR2 FQNEAQ (reference sequence). The CDR3 loop reads CASSLNEYGYTF. In nucleotides, the CDR3 is TGTGCCAGCAGCTTGAACGAGTATGGCTACACCTTC. Filled out from reference TRBV7-9 and TRBJ1-2, the complete variable domain reads DTGVSQNPRHKITKRGQNVTFRCDPISEHNRLYWYRQTLGQGPEFLTYFQNEAQLEKSRLLSDRFSAERPKGSFSTLEIQRTEQGDSAMYLCASSLNEYGYTFGSGTRLTVV.

This clone was seen a single time. The chain uses TRBV10-3 and TRBJ2-6; TRBD1 matches 10 bases. V trimming: 6 bases; J trimming: 2 bases; junction bases outside the gene matches: 10. Looked up from germline, CDR1 is ENHRY and CDR2 is SYGVKD. CDR3 size: 18 residues. The CDR3 loop is CAIRDSGQGTAGANVLTF. The CDR3, as DNA: TGTGCCATCAGAGATTCGGGACAGGGGACGGCTGGGGCCAACGTCCTGACTTTC.

The chain has TRBV18 and TRBJ1-2; the match to TRBD1 covers 8 bases. With V trimmed by 4 bases and J by 3 bases, 4 bases remained unmatched. The CDR3 is 14 amino acids. The V gene's germline CDR1 is KGHSH and CDR2 LQKENI. The CDR3 protein is CASSLSTGDYGYTF. In DNA, the CDR3 is TGTGCCAGCTCACTATCGACAGGGGACTATGGCTACACCTTC.